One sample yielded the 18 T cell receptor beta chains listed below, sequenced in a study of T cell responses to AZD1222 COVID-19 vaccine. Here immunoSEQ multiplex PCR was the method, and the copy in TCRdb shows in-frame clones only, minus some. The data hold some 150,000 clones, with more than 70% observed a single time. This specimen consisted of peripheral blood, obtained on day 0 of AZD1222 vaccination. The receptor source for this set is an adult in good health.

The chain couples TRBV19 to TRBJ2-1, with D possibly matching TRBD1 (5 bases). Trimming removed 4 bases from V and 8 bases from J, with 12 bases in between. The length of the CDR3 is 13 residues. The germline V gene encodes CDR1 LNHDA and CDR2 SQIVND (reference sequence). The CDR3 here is CASSSSQGHEQFF. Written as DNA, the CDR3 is TGTGCCAGTAGTAGTTCCCAGGGCCATGAGCAGTTCTTC.

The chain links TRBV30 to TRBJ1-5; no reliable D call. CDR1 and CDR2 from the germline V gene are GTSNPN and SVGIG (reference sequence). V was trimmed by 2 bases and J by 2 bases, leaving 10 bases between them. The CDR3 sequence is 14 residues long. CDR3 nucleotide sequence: TGTGCCTGGAGTATGACAAATGGCAATCAGCCCCAGCATTTT. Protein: CAWSMTNGNQPQHF.

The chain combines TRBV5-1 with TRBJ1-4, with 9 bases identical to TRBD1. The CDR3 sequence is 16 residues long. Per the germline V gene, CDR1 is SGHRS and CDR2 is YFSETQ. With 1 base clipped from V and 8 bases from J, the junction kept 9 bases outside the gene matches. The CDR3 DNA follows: TGCGCCAGCAGCTTGAGCCTACAGGGGGCGCAGGAAAAACTGTTTTTT. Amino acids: CASSLSLQGAQEKLFF.

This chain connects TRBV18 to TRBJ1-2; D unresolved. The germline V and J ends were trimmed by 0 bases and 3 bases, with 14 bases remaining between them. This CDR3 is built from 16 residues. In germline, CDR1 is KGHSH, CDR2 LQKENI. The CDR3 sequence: CASSPPITKGDYGYTF. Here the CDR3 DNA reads TGTGCCAGCTCACCACCGATCACCAAGGGAGACTATGGCTACACCTTC.

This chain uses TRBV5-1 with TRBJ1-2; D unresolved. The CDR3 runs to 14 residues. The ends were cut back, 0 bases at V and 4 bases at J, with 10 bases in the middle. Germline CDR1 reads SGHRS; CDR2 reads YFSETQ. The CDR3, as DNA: TGCGCCAGCAGCTTGGTAGACGAACGCTATGGCTACACCTTC. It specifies CASSLVDERYGYTF.

The CDR3 loop is CASSVGTGGYTF. The CDR3 region has the DNA TGTGCCAGCAGCGTAGGGACAGGAGGCTACACCTTC. The genes are TRBV9 and TRBJ1-2, with TRBD1 identical over 7 bases. The length of the CDR3 is 12 residues. The germline V gene has CDR1 SGDLS and CDR2 YYNGEE. Unmatched junction bases numbered 1, after V lost 0 bases and J lost 8 bases.

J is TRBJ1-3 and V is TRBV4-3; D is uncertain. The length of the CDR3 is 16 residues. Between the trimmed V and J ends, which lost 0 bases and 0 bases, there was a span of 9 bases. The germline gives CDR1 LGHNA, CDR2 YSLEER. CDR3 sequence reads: CASSQEVTRSGNTIYF. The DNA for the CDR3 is TGCGCCAGCAGCCAAGAAGTTACCCGCTCTGGAAACACCATATATTTT.

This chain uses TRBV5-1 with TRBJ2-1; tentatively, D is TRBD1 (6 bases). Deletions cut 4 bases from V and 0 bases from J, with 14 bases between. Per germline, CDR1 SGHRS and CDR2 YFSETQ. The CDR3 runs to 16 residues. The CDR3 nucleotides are TGCGCCAGCAGCACCCTTAAGGGGGACTCCTACAATGAGCAGTTCTTC. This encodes CASSTLKGDSYNEQFF. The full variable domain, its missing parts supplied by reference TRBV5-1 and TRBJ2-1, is KAGVTQTPRYLIKTRGQQVTLSCSPISGHRSVSWYQQTPGQGLQFLFEYFSETQRNKGNFPGRFSGRQFSNSRSEMNVSTLELGDSALYLCASSTLKGDSYNEQFFGPGTRLTVL.

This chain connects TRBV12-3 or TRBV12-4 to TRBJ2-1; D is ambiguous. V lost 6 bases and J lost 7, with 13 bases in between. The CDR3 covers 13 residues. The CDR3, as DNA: TGTGCCAGCAGCCAGTCCCAGGCGAATGAGCAGTTCTTC. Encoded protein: CASSQSQANEQFF.

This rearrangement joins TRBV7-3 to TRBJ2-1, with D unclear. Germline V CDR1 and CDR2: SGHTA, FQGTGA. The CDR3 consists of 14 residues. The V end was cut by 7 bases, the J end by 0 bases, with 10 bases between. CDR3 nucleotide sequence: TGTGCCAGCAATTTTGGCCCCTCCTACAATGAGCAGTTCTTC. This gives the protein CASNFGPSYNEQFF.

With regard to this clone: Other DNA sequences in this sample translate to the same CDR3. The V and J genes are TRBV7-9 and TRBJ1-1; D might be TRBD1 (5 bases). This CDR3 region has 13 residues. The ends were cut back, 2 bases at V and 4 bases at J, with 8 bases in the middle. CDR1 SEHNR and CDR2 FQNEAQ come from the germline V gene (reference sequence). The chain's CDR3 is CASSLSGSTEAFF. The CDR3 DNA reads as TGTGCCAGCAGCTTATCAGGGAGCACTGAAGCTTTCTTT.

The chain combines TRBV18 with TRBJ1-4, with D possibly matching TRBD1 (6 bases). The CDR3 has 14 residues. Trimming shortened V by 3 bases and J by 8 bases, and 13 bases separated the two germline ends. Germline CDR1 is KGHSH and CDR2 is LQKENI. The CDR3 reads CASSPPGGREKLFF. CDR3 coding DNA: TGTGCCAGCTCACCGCCTGGGGGCCGGGAAAAACTGTTTTTT.

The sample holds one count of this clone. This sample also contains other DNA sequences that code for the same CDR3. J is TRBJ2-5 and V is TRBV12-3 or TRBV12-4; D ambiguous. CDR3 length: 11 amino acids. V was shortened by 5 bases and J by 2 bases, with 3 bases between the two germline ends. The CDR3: CASSPQETQYF. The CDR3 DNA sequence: TGTGCCAGCAGTCCACAAGAGACCCAGTACTTC.

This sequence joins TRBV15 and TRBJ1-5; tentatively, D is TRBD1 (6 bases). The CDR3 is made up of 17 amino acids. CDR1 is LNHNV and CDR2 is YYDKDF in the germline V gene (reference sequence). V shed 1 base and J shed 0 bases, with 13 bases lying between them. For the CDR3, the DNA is TGTGCCACCAGCAGAGGTGCCTACAGGGATAGCAATCAGCCCCAGCATTTT. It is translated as CATSRGAYRDSNQPQHF.

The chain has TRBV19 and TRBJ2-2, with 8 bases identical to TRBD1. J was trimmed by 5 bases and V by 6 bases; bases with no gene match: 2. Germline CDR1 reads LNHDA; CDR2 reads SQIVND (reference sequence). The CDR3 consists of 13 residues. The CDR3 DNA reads TGTGCCAGTAGCCAGGGGGCTACCGGGGAGCTGTTTTTT. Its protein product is CASSQGATGELFF.

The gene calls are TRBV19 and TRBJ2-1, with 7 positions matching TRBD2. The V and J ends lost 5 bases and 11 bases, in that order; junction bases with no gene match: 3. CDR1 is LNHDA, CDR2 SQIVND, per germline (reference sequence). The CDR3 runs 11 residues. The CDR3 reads CASSELAKQFF. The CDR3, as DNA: TGTGCCAGTAGTGAACTAGCGAAGCAGTTCTTC. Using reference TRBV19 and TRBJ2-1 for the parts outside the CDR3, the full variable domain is DGGITQSPKYLFRKEGQNVTLSCEQNLNHDAMYWYRQDPGQGLRLIYYSQIVNDFQKGDIAEGYSVSREKKESFPLTVTSAQKNPTAFYLCASSELAKQFFGPGTRLTVL.

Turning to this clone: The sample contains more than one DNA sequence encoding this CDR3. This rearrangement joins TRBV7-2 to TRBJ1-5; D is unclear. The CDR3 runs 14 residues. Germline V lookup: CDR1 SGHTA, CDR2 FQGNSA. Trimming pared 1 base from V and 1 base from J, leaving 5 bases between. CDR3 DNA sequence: TGTGCCAGCAGCTTAGGGCCCAGCAATCAGCCCCAGCATTTT. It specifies CASSLGPSNQPQHF.

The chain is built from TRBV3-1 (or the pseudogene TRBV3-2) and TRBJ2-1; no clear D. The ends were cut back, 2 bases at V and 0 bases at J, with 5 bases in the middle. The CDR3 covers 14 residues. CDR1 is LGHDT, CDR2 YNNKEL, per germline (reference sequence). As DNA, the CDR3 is TGTGCCAGCAGCCAACAGAGCTCCTACAATGAGCAGTTCTTC. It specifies CASSQQSSYNEQFF.